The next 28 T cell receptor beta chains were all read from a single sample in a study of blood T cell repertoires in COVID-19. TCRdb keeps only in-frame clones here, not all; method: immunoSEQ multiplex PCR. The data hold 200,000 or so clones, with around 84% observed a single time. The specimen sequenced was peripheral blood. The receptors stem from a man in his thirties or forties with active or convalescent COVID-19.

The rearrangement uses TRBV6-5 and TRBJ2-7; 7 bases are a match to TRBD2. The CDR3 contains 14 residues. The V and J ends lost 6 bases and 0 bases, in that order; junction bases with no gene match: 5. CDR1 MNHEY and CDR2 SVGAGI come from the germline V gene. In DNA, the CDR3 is TGTGCCAGCAGGCCAGCGGGGAACTCCTACGAGCAGTACTTC. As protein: CASRPAGNSYEQYF.

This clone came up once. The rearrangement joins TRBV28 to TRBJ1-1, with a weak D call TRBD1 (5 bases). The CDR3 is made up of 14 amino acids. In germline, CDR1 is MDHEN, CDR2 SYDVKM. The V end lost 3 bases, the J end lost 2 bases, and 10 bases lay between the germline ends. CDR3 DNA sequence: TGTGCCAGCAGTTTGGGGGGGTCAAACACTGAAGCTTTCTTT. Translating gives CASSLGGSNTEAFF.

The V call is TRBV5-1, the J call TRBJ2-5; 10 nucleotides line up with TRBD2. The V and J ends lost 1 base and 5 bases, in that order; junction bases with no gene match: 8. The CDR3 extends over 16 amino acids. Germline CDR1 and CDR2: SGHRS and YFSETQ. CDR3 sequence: CASSLLSGGVQETQYF. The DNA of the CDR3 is TGCGCCAGCAGCTTGTTGAGCGGGGGGGTGCAGGAGACCCAGTACTTC.

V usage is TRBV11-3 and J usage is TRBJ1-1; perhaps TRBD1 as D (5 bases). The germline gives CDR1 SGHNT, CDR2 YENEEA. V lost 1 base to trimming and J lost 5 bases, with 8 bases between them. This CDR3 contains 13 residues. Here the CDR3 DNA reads TGTGCCAGCAGCTTAGCAGGGCCGACTGAAGCTTTCTTT. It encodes CASSLAGPTEAFF.

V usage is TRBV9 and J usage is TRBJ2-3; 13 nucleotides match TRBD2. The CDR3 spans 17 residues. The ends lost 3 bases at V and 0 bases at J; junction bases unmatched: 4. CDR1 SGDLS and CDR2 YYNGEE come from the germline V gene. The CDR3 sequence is CASSAGTSGASTDTQYF. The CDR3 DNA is TGTGCCAGCAGCGCAGGGACTAGCGGGGCTAGCACAGATACGCAGTATTTT.

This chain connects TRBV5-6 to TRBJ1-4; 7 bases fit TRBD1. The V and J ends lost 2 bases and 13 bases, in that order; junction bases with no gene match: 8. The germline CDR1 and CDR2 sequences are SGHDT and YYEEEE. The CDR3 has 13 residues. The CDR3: CASSLLEGATLFF. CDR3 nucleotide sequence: TGTGCCAGCAGCTTACTCGAGGGGGCTACACTGTTTTTT.

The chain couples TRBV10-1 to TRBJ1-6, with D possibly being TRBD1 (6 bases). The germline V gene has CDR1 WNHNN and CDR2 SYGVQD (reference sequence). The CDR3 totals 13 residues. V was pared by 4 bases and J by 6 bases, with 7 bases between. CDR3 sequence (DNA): TGCGCCAGCAGTGGACAGGTTAATTCACCCCTCCACTTT. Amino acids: CASSGQVNSPLHF.

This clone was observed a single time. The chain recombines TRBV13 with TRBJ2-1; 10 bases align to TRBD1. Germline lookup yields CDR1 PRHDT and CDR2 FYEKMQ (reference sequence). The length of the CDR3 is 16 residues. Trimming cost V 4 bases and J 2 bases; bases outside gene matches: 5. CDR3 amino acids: CASSSRDRGTYNEQFF. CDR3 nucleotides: TGTGCCAGCAGCTCCCGGGACAGGGGTACCTACAATGAGCAGTTCTTC.

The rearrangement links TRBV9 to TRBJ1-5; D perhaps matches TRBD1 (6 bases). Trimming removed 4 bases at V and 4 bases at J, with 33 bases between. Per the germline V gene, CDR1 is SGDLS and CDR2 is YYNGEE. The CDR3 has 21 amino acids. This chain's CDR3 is CASSPGGQGPSGPFQNQPQHF. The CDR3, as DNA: TGTGCCAGCAGCCCTGGAGGCCAGGGGCCAAGTGGGCCCTTCCAAAATCAGCCCCAGCATTTT.

The CDR3 sequence: CASSKTSGTDTQYF. CDR3 coding DNA: TGTGCCAGTAGTAAGACTAGCGGCACAGATACGCAGTATTTT. The chain combines TRBV19 with TRBJ2-3; TRBD2 agrees at 8 bases. CDR3 length equals 14 residues. V lost 4 bases, J lost 1 base, and 1 base stayed unmatched. Germline CDR1 and CDR2: LNHDA and SQIVND (reference sequence). The variable domain in full, with the rest retrieved from reference TRBV19 and TRBJ2-3, is DGGITQSPKYLFRKEGQNVTLSCEQNLNHDAMYWYRQDPGQGLRLIYYSQIVNDFQKGDIAEGYSVSREKKESFPLTVTSAQKNPTAFYLCASSKTSGTDTQYFGPGTRLTVL.

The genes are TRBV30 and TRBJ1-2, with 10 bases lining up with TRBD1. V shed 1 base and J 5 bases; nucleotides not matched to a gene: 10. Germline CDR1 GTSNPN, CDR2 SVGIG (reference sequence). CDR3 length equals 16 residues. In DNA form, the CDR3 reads TGTGCCTGGAGTGCCTCCCGGGACAGGGGCGGGTATGGCTACACCTTC. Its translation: CAWSASRDRGGYGYTF. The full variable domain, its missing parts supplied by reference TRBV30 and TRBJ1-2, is SQTIHQWPATLVQPVGSPLSLECTVEGTSNPNLYWYRQAAGRGLQLLFYSVGIGQISSEVPQNLSASRPQDRQFILSSKKLLLSDSGFYLCAWSASRDRGGYGYTFGSGTRLTVV.

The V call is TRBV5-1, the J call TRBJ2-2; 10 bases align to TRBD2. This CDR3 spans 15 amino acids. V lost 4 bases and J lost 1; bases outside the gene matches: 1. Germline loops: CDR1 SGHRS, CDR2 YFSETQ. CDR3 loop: CASSRTSGNTGELFF. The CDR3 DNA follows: TGCGCCAGCAGCCGGACTAGCGGGAACACCGGGGAGCTGTTTTTT.

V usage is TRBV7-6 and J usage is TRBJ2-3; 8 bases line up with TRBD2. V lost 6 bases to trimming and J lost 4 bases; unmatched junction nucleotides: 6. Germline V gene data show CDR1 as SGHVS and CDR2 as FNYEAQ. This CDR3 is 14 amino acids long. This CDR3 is CASSSGGDADTQYF. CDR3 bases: TGTGCCAGCAGTTCGGGGGGGGACGCAGATACGCAGTATTTT.

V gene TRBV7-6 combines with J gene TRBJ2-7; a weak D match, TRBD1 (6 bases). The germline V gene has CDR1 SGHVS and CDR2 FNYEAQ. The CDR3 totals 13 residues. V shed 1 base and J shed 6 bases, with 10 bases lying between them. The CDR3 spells CASSLGTGFEQYF. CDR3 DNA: TGTGCCAGCAGCTTAGGCACAGGGTTCGAGCAGTACTTC.

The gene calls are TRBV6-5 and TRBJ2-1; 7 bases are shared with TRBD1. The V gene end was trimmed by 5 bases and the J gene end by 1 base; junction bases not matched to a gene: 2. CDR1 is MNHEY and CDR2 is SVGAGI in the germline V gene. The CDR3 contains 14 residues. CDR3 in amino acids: CASSTGASYNEQFF. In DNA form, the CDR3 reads TGTGCCAGCAGTACAGGGGCTTCCTACAATGAGCAGTTCTTC.

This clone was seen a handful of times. This chain's CDR3 is CASSQGYRGVGNQPQHF. CDR3 coding DNA: TGTGCCAGTAGTCAAGGTTACAGGGGAGTGGGGAATCAGCCCCAGCATTTT. The chain recombines TRBV19 with TRBJ1-5; 7 bases agree with TRBD1. From germline, CDR1 is LNHDA and CDR2 SQIVND (reference sequence). J lost 4 bases, V lost 5 bases, and 14 bases had no gene match. This CDR3 region has 17 residues.

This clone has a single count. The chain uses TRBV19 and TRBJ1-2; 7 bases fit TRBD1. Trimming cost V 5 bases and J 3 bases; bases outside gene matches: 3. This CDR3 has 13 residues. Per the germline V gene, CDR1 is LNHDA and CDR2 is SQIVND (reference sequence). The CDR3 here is CASSLTGDYGYTF. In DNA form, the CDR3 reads TGTGCCAGTAGTCTAACAGGGGACTATGGCTACACCTTC.

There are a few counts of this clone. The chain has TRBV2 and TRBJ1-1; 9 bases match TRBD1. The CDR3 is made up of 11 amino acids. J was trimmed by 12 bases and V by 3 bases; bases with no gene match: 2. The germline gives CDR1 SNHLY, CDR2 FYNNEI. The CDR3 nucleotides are TGTGCCAGCAGTGAGGGACAGGGATCTTTCTTT. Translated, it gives CASSEGQGSFF.

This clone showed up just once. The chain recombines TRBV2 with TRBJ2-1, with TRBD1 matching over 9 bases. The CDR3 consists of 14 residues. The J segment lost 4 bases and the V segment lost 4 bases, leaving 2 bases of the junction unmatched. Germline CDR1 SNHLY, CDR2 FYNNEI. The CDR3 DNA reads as TGTGCCAGCAGTGGGGACAGGGAGTACAATGAGCAGTTCTTC. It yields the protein CASSGDREYNEQFF.

CDR3 sequence: CASSGARNTEAFF. CDR3 DNA: TGTGCCAGCAGTGGAGCGCGGAACACTGAAGCTTTCTTT. The V gene is TRBV6-1, the J gene TRBJ1-1; no clear D. V was cut by 4 bases and J by 1 base, with 7 bases left in between. CDR1 MNHNS and CDR2 SASEGT come from the germline V gene. CDR3 length equals 13 residues.

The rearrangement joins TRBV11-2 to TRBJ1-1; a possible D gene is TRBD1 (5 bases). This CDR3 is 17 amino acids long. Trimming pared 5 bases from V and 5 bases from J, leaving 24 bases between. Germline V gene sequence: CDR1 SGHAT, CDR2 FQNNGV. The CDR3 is CASSREARTNPMTEAFF. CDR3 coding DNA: TGTGCCAGCAGCCGCGAAGCTCGGACAAACCCGATGACTGAAGCTTTCTTT.

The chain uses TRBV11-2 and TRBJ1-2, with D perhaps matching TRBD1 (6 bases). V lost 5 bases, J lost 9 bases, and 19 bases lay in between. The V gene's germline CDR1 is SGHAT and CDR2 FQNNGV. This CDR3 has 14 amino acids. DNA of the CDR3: TGTGCCAGCAGCACGACAGGATTGTCTATGAGCTACACCTTC. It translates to CASSTTGLSMSYTF.

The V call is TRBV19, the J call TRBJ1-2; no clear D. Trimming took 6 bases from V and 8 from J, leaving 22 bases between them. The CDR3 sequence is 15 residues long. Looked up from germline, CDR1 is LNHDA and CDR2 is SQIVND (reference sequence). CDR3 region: CASRSGPITSGGYTF. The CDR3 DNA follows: TGTGCCAGTAGATCCGGGCCGATAACCTCGGGAGGCTACACCTTC.

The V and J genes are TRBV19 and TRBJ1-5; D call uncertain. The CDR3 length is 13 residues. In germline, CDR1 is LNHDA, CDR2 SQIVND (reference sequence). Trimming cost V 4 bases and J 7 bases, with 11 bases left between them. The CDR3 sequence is CASSTQRRQPQHF. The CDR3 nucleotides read TGTGCCAGTAGTACCCAAAGGCGGCAGCCCCAGCATTTT.

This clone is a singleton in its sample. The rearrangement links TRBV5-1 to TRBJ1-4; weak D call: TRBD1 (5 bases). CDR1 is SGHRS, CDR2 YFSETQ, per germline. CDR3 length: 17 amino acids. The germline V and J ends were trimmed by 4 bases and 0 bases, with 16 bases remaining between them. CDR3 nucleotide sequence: TGCGCCAGCAGCATGGACGGCAGGGCCGCAACTAATGAAAAACTGTTTTTT. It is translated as CASSMDGRAATNEKLFF.

In DNA, the CDR3 is TGTGCCAGCTCCATAACGAAAAGCGGGGGTCACCAAGAGACCCAGTACTTC. It yields the protein CASSITKSGGHQETQYF. The rearrangement joins TRBV18 to TRBJ2-5; 8 bases fit TRBD2. CDR1 and CDR2 (germline): KGHSH, LQKENI. This CDR3 contains 17 residues. The V segment lost 6 bases and the J segment 0 bases; nucleotides outside the gene matches: 12.

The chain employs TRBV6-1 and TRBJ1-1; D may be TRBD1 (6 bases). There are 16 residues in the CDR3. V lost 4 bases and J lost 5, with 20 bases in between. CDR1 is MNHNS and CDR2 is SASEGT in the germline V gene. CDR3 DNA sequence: TGTGCCAGCAGTGCTCCCCACCAGGGGTGGGGAACTGAAGCTTTCTTT. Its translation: CASSAPHQGWGTEAFF.

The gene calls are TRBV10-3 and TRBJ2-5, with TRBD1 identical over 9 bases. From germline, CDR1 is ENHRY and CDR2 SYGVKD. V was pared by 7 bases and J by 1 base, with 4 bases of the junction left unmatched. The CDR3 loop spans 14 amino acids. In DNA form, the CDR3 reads TGTGCCATCACCTCGGGACAGGGCCAAGAGACCCAGTACTTC. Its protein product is CAITSGQGQETQYF.